Listed below are T cell receptor beta chains from one sample, sequenced in a study of blood T cell repertoires in COVID-19. The table came from immunoSEQ multiplex PCR; TCRdb's copy has only in-frame clones and leaves some out. This table has about 140,000 clones, 75% to 80% appearing once. Material: peripheral blood. The receptors come from a woman between 50 and 59 years old with active or convalescent COVID-19. Each CDR3 is given with its conserved first and last residue. The D gene is left open where the match is weak. Some rows mark clone size as missing; the rest say once, few, many or name a class of expanded clone.

- TRBJ1-1 - TRBV4-3 CASSPQGQEAFF TGCGCCAGCAGCCCCCAGGGCCAGGAAGCTTTCTTT
- TRBJ2-1 TRBD2 TRBV11-3 CASSLFPLTSGRGGEQFF TGTGCCAGCAGCCTCTTCCCCCTGACTAGCGGGAGAGGCGGTGAGCAGTTCTTC
- TRBJ2-5 TRBD1 TRBV11-3 CASSMDRVVRIRGETQYF TGTGCCAGCAGCATGGACAGGGTCGTAAGGATCCGCGGCGAGACCCAGTACTTC
- TRBJ2-1 TRBD1 TRBV6-5 CASIPTGTFANEQFF TGTGCCAGCATCCCGACAGGGACGTTTGCCAATGAGCAGTTCTTC
- TRBJ2-7 TRBD1 TRBV20-1 CSASRQGANEQYF TGCAGTGCTAGTAGGCAGGGGGCGAACGAGCAGTACTTC
- TRBJ2-1 TRBD1 TRBV5-4 CASSLGGAQGAEQFF TGTGCCAGCAGCTTGGGGGGGGCGCAGGGGGCTGAGCAGTTCTTC
- TRBJ1-2 TRBD1 TRBV7-9 CASSLWDRAYGYTF TGTGCCAGCAGCTTGTGGGACAGGGCTTATGGCTACACCTTC
- TRBJ1-2 TRBD1 TRBV18 CASSPRPGTGEFYGYTF TGTGCCAGCTCACCCCGCCCCGGGACAGGGGAATTTTATGGCTACACCTTC
once TRBJ2-7 - TRBV12-3/TRBV12-4 CASSSYRNYEQYF TGTGCCAGCAGTTCTTACAGGAATTACGAGCAGTACTTC
- TRBJ2-5 - TRBV11-3 CASSPGGLGETQYF TGTGCCAGCAGTCCTGGAGGTCTGGGAGAGACCCAGTACTTC
- TRBJ2-1 - TRBV29-1 CSVLSSMSRLDNEQFF TGCAGCGTCCTTTCTTCTATGTCCCGATTAGACAATGAGCAGTTCTTC
few TRBJ2-1 TRBD1 TRBV25-1 CASSRDRVRDEQFF TGTGCCAGCAGTCGGGACAGGGTGAGGGATGAGCAGTTCTTC
- TRBJ1-2 - TRBV30 CAWSKQIIYGYTF TGTGCCTGGAGCAAACAGATAATCTATGGCTACACCTTC
- TRBJ1-3 - TRBV5-6 CASSLRGYSGNTIYF TGTGCCAGCAGCTTGCGGGGATACTCTGGAAACACCATATATTTT
- TRBJ1-2 - TRBV20-1 CSASEGRAGYGYTF TGCAGTGCTAGTGAGGGCAGGGCAGGCTATGGCTACACCTTC
- TRBJ2-3 TRBD2 TRBV27 CASLGRAGSTDTQYF TGTGCCAGCCTGGGACGAGCGGGGAGCACAGATACGCAGTATTTT
- TRBJ1-2 TRBD1 TRBV28 CASSGQGQGADGYTF TGTGCCAGCAGTGGGCAAGGACAGGGGGCTGATGGCTACACCTTC
few TRBJ1-3 TRBD1 TRBV27 CASSSGTARNTIYF TGTGCCAGCAGTTCCGGGACAGCAAGAAACACCATATATTTT
- TRBJ1-5 - TRBV30 CAWTQGSNQPQHF TGTGCCTGGACTCAGGGTAGCAATCAGCCCCAGCATTTT
- TRBJ1-4 TRBD1 TRBV4-3 CASSQELRGPLEKLFF TGCGCCAGCAGCCAAGAATTGAGGGGGCCCCTTGAAAAACTGTTTTTT
once TRBJ2-2 TRBD1 TRBV28 CASSDPGQHTGELFF TGTGCCAGCTCTGACCCGGGACAGCACACCGGGGAGCTGTTTTTT
- TRBJ2-3 - TRBV5-1 CASSSGGLAADTQYF TGCGCCAGCAGCTCTGGGGGGCTAGCGGCAGATACGCAGTATTTT
many TRBJ1-2 TRBD1 TRBV6-5 CASTSGRGTYGYTF TGTGCCAGCACCTCGGGCAGGGGGACCTATGGCTACACCTTC
- TRBJ2-1 TRBD1 TRBV28 CASSLSTPGQLREFF TGTGCCAGCAGTTTATCTACCCCGGGACAGCTAAGGGAGTTCTTC
- TRBJ1-3 TRBD1 TRBV28 CASSPGDSSGNTIYF TGTGCCAGCAGTCCCGGGGACAGCTCTGGAAACACCATATATTTT
once TRBJ2-5 TRBD2 TRBV6-2/TRBV6-3 CASIPLGSGSPETQYF TGTGCCAGCATCCCTCTAGGTAGCGGGAGCCCCGAGACCCAGTACTTC
- TRBJ2-7 TRBD1 TRBV28 CASSPHQGAYEQYF TGTGCCAGCAGTCCCCACCAGGGGGCTTACGAGCAGTACTTC
- TRBJ2-3 - TRBV9 CASSFPEGGSTDTQYF TGTGCCAGCAGCTTCCCCGAGGGTGGGAGCACAGATACGCAGTATTTT
- TRBJ1-1 TRBD1 TRBV7-9 CASSLEAGGLTEAFF TGTGCCAGCAGCTTAGAGGCAGGGGGATTAACTGAAGCTTTCTTT